The 28 T cell receptor beta chains below all came from one sample that was sequenced in a study of blood T cell repertoires in COVID-19. The method was immunoSEQ multiplex PCR; TCRdb's version includes in-frame clones alone and lacks a portion of them. The sample records about 440,000 clones, around 88% being singletons. The specimen was peripheral blood. Source of these receptors: a woman aged 25 to 45 with acute or convalescent COVID-19.

V is TRBV10-3 and J is TRBJ2-2, with TRBD1 identical over 9 bases. CDR3 length equals 13 residues. V was clipped by 5 bases and J by 6 bases; unmatched bases: 1. CDR1 is ENHRY, CDR2 SYGVKD, per germline. DNA of the CDR3: TGTGCCATCAGTAGACAGGGGGCCGGGGAGCTGTTTTTT. Translating it yields CAISRQGAGELFF.

V and J are TRBV4-1 and TRBJ2-7, with 11 bases lining up with TRBD2. The CDR3 is 15 amino acids. The junction had 3 bases not matched to a gene; V was cut back by 3 bases and J by 2 bases. Germline loops: CDR1 MGHRA, CDR2 YSYEKL. The CDR3 sequence is CASSHGLAGTYEQYF. The CDR3 DNA reads as TGCGCCAGCAGCCATGGACTAGCGGGTACCTACGAGCAGTACTTC.

The rearrangement joins TRBV28 to TRBJ2-3; D is perhaps TRBD2 (6 bases). Trimming stripped 4 bases from V and 3 bases from J, with 14 bases between. Germline-derived CDR1 and CDR2 are MDHEN and SYDVKM. This CDR3 has 15 amino acids. CDR3 DNA sequence: TGTGCCAGCAGTTCGGGACTTATTACGACAGATACGCAGTATTTT. Translated, it gives CASSSGLITTDTQYF.

There are a few counts of this clone. The chain employs TRBV3-1 (or the pseudogene TRBV3-2) and TRBJ1-1; D gene ambiguous. Germline-derived CDR1 and CDR2 are LGHDT and YNNKEL (reference sequence). The CDR3 is made up of 13 amino acids. V shed 2 bases and J shed 1 base, with 5 bases lying between them. The CDR3 DNA follows: TGTGCCAGCAGCCAATTGGCGAACACTGAAGCTTTCTTT. This codes for CASSQLANTEAFF.

This chain uses TRBV23-1 with TRBJ2-4; 7 positions match TRBD1. TRBV23-1 is labeled an ORF, and its function is uncertain. CDR3 size: 16 residues. J gave up 1 base and V 3 bases, and 6 bases lay outside the gene matches. The CDR3 DNA reads TGCGCCAGCAGTCAGTGCGCGACAGGGGCCAAAAACATTCAGTACTTC. It is translated as CASSQCATGAKNIQYF.

The V call is TRBV11-2, the J call TRBJ1-4; a weak D match, TRBD1 (6 bases). Trimming shortened V by 5 bases and J by 8 bases, and 18 bases separated the two germline ends. This CDR3 region has 15 residues. Germline V gives CDR1 SGHAT, CDR2 FQNNGV. DNA of the CDR3: TGTGCCAGCAGCCCGGGGGGGCTCCCTAGCGAAAAACTGTTTTTT. Residues: CASSPGGLPSEKLFF.

J is TRBJ2-4 and V is TRBV2; D remains unclear. The length of the CDR3 is 11 residues. Trimming cost V 8 bases and J 0 bases, with 2 bases left between them. Per the germline V gene, CDR1 is SNHLY and CDR2 is FYNNEI. CDR3 sequence (DNA): TGTGCCAGCCTAGCCAAAAACATTCAGTACTTC. Translating gives CASLAKNIQYF.

The chain is built from TRBV18 and TRBJ2-1; 10 bases are a match to TRBD1. The ends lost 3 bases at V and 6 bases at J; junction bases unmatched: 2. The CDR3 runs 14 residues. Germline V lookup: CDR1 KGHSH, CDR2 LQKENI. CDR3 region: CASSPGQGPNEQFF. CDR3 nucleotide sequence: TGTGCCAGCTCACCGGGACAGGGGCCCAATGAGCAGTTCTTC.

This sequence joins TRBV28 and TRBJ1-2; 7 bases match TRBD1. Germline CDR1 MDHEN, CDR2 SYDVKM. The CDR3 consists of 15 residues. Losses at the gene ends were 5 bases for V and 7 bases for J; bases not matched to a gene: 13. In DNA, the CDR3 is TGTGCCAGCAGTGCTTCGACAGGGACGAGGGCTGGCTACACCTTC. Translating gives CASSASTGTRAGYTF.

The chain recombines TRBV4-1 with TRBJ1-2; a weak D match, TRBD1 (6 bases). The CDR3 loop spans 13 amino acids. The V gene lost 4 bases and the J gene lost 12 bases, with 18 bases spanning the gap. CDR1 is MGHRA and CDR2 is YSYEKL in the germline V gene. CDR3 nucleotides: TGCGCCAGCAGCCGGGGACACGGCAATGAGAACACCTTC. Its translation is CASSRGHGNENTF.

V usage is TRBV5-5 and J usage is TRBJ2-5; TRBD2 matches at 16 bases. Germline V CDR1 and CDR2: SGHKS, YYEKEE (reference sequence). V was clipped by 4 bases and J by 5 bases; unmatched bases: 8. The CDR3 runs to 17 residues. CDR3 region: CASSLGLAGGGGETQYF. The CDR3, as DNA: TGTGCCAGCAGCCTGGGACTAGCGGGGGGGGGAGGGGAGACCCAGTACTTC.

The V and J genes are TRBV2 and TRBJ2-3; maybe TRBD1 (6 bases). CDR3 length: 13 amino acids. Deletions cut 2 bases from V and 7 bases from J, with 10 bases between. Germline values: CDR1 SNHLY, CDR2 FYNNEI. The CDR3 DNA is TGTGCCAGCAGTGAACAGGGGACGAATACGCAGTATTTT. It translates to CASSEQGTNTQYF.

The chain is built from TRBV19 and TRBJ2-1; weak D call: TRBD1 (7 bases). Per germline, CDR1 LNHDA and CDR2 SQIVND (reference sequence). V dropped 8 bases and J dropped 3 bases, with 14 bases sitting between them. The CDR3 spans 14 residues. CDR3 loop: CASGGGTRYNEQFF. The CDR3 bases are TGTGCCAGTGGAGGGGGCACTCGCTACAATGAGCAGTTCTTC.

Concerning this clone itself: The same CDR3 can be traced to other DNA sequences in this sample. This rearrangement joins TRBV7-3 to TRBJ2-1; the match to TRBD2 covers 10 bases. V lost 5 bases and J lost 7; bases outside the gene matches: 8. The CDR3 loop spans 15 amino acids. CDR1 and CDR2 from the germline V gene are SGHTA and FQGTGA. DNA for the CDR3: TGTGCCAGCAGCGGGCAGCGGGGGGGCAGGAATGAGCAGTTCTTC. Protein sequence: CASSGQRGGRNEQFF.

V is TRBV5-1 and J is TRBJ2-1; 8 nucleotides match TRBD1. Germline trimming cut 0 bases from V and 8 bases from J; bases unmatched to any gene: 4. The CDR3 extends over 14 amino acids. CDR1 is SGHRS and CDR2 is YFSETQ in the germline V gene. CDR3 protein: CASSLASDRDEQFF. CDR3 in DNA: TGCGCCAGCAGCTTGGCCTCGGACAGGGATGAGCAGTTCTTC.

The rearrangement joins TRBV19 to TRBJ2-7; D gene ambiguous. There are 13 residues in the CDR3. The V gene lost 0 bases and the J gene lost 4 bases, with 7 bases spanning the gap. CDR1 LNHDA and CDR2 SQIVND come from the germline V gene (reference sequence). The CDR3 sequence is CASSIEGRYEQYF. CDR3 DNA sequence: TGTGCCAGTAGTATAGAGGGCAGGTACGAGCAGTACTTC.

The chain has TRBV6-2 or TRBV6-3 and TRBJ1-4, with D maybe TRBD1 (5 bases). Germline V lookup: CDR1 MNHEY, CDR2 SVGEGT. Trimming took 0 bases from V and 8 from J, leaving 13 bases between them. The CDR3 totals 15 residues. The CDR3 nucleotides are TGTGCCAGCAGTTACTCTCTAGGGGCGGCGGAAAAACTGTTTTTT. Its translation: CASSYSLGAAEKLFF.

V gene TRBV5-4 combines with J gene TRBJ2-4; possibly TRBD1 or TRBD2 for D (6 bases each). This CDR3 contains 14 residues. Trimming took off 10 bases at V and 8 bases at J, with 22 bases between the two ends. Germline CDR1 and CDR2: SGHNT and YYREEE (reference sequence). This CDR3 is CACCLEGVGDIQYF. For the CDR3, the DNA is TGTGCCTGCTGCTTGGAGGGGGTGGGCGACATTCAGTACTTC.

The CDR3 nucleotides read TGTGCCAGCAGCGGGGGGACGACCGGGGAGCTGTTTTTT. This translates into CASSGGTTGELFF. The chain is built from TRBV6-5 and TRBJ2-2; 7 bases agree with TRBD2. The CDR3 extends over 13 amino acids. Germline lookup yields CDR1 MNHEY and CDR2 SVGAGI. The V and J ends lost 6 bases and 5 bases, in that order; junction bases with no gene match: 3.

The chain couples TRBV2 to TRBJ1-2; 10 bases are a match to TRBD1. The CDR3 is 13 amino acids. The germline gives CDR1 SNHLY, CDR2 FYNNEI. V dropped 9 bases and J dropped 8; count of bases not matched to a gene: 9. For the CDR3, the DNA is TGTGCCAGTCGGACAGGGGGTATCTGGGGCTACACCTTC. It codes for CASRTGGIWGYTF.

This chain links TRBV23-1 with TRBJ1-3; D is perhaps TRBD1 (5 bases). TRBV23-1 is classed as an ORF, of uncertain function. The CDR3 has 16 amino acids. Trimming stripped 4 bases from V and 0 bases from J, with 13 bases between. The CDR3 region is CASSRGDLISGNTIYF. CDR3 DNA: TGCGCCAGCAGTCGCGGGGACCTCATCTCTGGAAACACCATATATTTT.

This chain joins TRBV4-1 and TRBJ1-1; 7 bases are a match to TRBD1. The V gene's germline CDR1 is MGHRA and CDR2 YSYEKL. The V gene end was trimmed by 0 bases and the J gene end by 5 bases; junction bases not matched to a gene: 6. The CDR3 covers 15 residues. In nucleotides, the CDR3 is TGCGCCAGCAGCCAAGATAGGGGGCGCGGAACTGAAGCTTTCTTT. Translated: CASSQDRGRGTEAFF.

The rearrangement uses TRBV9 and TRBJ2-7; D may be TRBD1 (6 bases). The V gene's germline CDR1 is SGDLS and CDR2 YYNGEE. V lost 0 bases and J 6 bases, leaving 10 bases between the germline ends. This CDR3 is built from 13 residues. CDR3 coding DNA: TGTGCCAGCAGCGTAGACGGACAGACCGAGCAGTACTTC. This encodes CASSVDGQTEQYF.

This chain links TRBV29-1 with TRBJ1-2; maybe TRBD1 (6 bases). V gave up 6 bases and J gave up 8 bases, with 16 bases separating them. Germline lookup yields CDR1 SQVTM and CDR2 ANQGSEA. The CDR3 is made up of 12 amino acids. The CDR3 region is CSVTEQGWGYTF. The CDR3 coding sequence is TGCAGCGTGACGGAACAGGGTTGGGGCTACACCTTC.

The J gene is TRBJ2-7, the V gene TRBV12-5, with D tentatively TRBD2 (6 bases). The CDR3 runs to 16 residues. Germline V gene lookup returns CDR1 LGHNT and CDR2 FRNRAP. The V end lost 6 bases, the J end lost 2 bases, and 20 bases lay between the germline ends. Here the CDR3 reads CASGRRARDCTYEQYF. The CDR3 nucleotides are TGTGCTAGTGGCCGGAGGGCCAGGGACTGTACCTACGAGCAGTACTTC.

The chain recombines TRBV29-1 with TRBJ1-2; a weak D match, TRBD1 (5 bases). The germline V and J ends were trimmed by 3 bases and 4 bases, with 6 bases remaining between them. The CDR3 extends over 11 amino acids. Germline-derived CDR1 and CDR2 are SQVTM and ANQGSEA. The CDR3 is CSVEQGYGYTF. The CDR3 region has the DNA TGCAGCGTTGAGCAGGGCTATGGCTACACCTTC.

The gene calls are TRBV11-2 and TRBJ2-7; tentative D call: TRBD2 (6 bases). The germline gives CDR1 SGHAT, CDR2 FQNNGV. Trimming removed 3 bases from V and 6 bases from J, with 6 bases in between. CDR3 length: 11 residues. The CDR3, as DNA: TGTGCCAGCAGCTTCGGGGGCGAGCAGTACTTC. It encodes CASSFGGEQYF.

The rearrangement joins TRBV15 to TRBJ2-2; tentatively, D is TRBD2 (5 bases). The CDR3 runs to 15 residues. V dropped 5 bases and J dropped 4 bases, with 14 bases sitting between them. In germline, CDR1 is LNHNV, CDR2 YYDKDF (reference sequence). CDR3 region: CATSEGYVSTGELFF. CDR3 bases: TGTGCCACCAGCGAGGGATATGTGAGCACCGGGGAGCTGTTTTTT.